A single sample is the source of the 18 T cell receptor beta chains below, sequenced in a study of T cells after yellow fever vaccination (dated by TCRdb to 2018 to 2020). The meaning of the sample's treatment or condition label: live attenuated yellow fever vaccine strain. Library method: 5' RACE. Sequencer: Illumina NovaSeq 6000. The public reads were run again by TCRdb, first through fastp at Q25 and then through MiXCR, and only productive beta chains were kept. Entries that share a CDR3 protein sequence are merged under the most common genes and DNA. The sample yields some 120,000 distinct CDR3 sequences; roughly 9% were counted once. Roughly 40% of the sample rests with the top ten. The sample in question was CD8+ T cells sorted from PBMCs, obtained on the day of the yellow fever booster vaccination. The receptors were gathered from a man aged 18 to 30 who received the YFV17D yellow fever vaccine.

V usage is TRBV29-1 and J usage is TRBJ1-5; D call uncertain. V shed 7 bases and J shed 3 bases, with 7 bases lying between them. The CDR3 consists of 11 residues. Germline V gene lookup returns CDR1 SQVTM and CDR2 ANQGSEA. The CDR3 coding sequence is TGCAGCGGCCCCTCCAATCAGCCCCAGCATTTT. Translating it yields CSGPSNQPQHF.

The genes are TRBV10-3 and TRBJ2-7; 9 positions agree with TRBD1. With 4 bases clipped from V and 5 bases from J, the junction kept 6 bases outside the gene matches. From germline, CDR1 is ENHRY and CDR2 SYGVKD. The CDR3 is 14 residues long. This CDR3 reads CAISGYRGQDEQYF. CDR3 bases: TGTGCCATCAGTGGTTACAGGGGGCAGGACGAGCAGTACTTC.

This clonotype was seen more than once but under ten times. The chain joins TRBV7-8 to TRBJ2-7; no clear D gene. Trimming stripped 2 bases from V and 7 bases from J, with 9 bases between. The CDR3 extends over 12 amino acids. Germline CDR1 reads SGHVS; CDR2 reads FQNEAQ. The CDR3 DNA sequence: TGTGCCAGCAGCTTACCCACTCTGGAGCAGTACTTC. This sequence encodes CASSLPTLEQYF.

The V and J genes are TRBV7-9 and TRBJ1-3, with TRBD1 identical over 7 bases. The CDR3 contains 18 residues. V lost 3 bases to trimming and J lost 4 bases; unmatched junction nucleotides: 15. CDR1 is SEHNR, CDR2 FQNEAQ, per germline (reference sequence). DNA for the CDR3: TGTGCCAGCAGCTTTCCTAGGGGGGACAGCTCACGAGGAAACACCATATATTTT. Encoded protein: CASSFPRGDSSRGNTIYF.

This clonotype was found a few times. The rearrangement joins TRBV12-3 or TRBV12-4 to TRBJ1-1, with 7 bases that match TRBD1. V lost 5 bases and J lost 3; bases outside the gene matches: 9. This CDR3 has 15 amino acids. In nucleotides, the CDR3 is TGTGCCAGCAGTGGATCCTACAGGGGTGACACTGAAGCTTTCTTT. This codes for CASSGSYRGDTEAFF.

The V and J genes are TRBV6-5 and TRBJ2-3, with D perhaps TRBD2 (5 bases). Per germline, CDR1 MNHEY and CDR2 SVGAGI. CDR3 length equals 14 residues. V lost 2 bases to trimming and J lost 0 bases, with 6 bases between them. The CDR3: CASSYEGSTDTQYF. Written as DNA, the CDR3 is TGTGCCAGCAGTTACGAGGGAAGCACAGATACGCAGTATTTT.

This clonotype has more than one count but fewer than ten. The chain is built from TRBV7-6 and TRBJ2-2, with 8 bases that match TRBD2. Germline values: CDR1 SGHVS, CDR2 FNYEAQ. There are 15 residues in the CDR3. The V segment lost 2 bases and the J segment 7 bases; nucleotides outside the gene matches: 6. In DNA, the CDR3 is TGTGCCAGCAGCTTAAGGACTAGCTCTAGCGGGGAGCTGTTTTTT. It translates to CASSLRTSSSGELFF. Drawing the rest from reference TRBV7-6 and TRBJ2-2, the complete variable domain is GAGVSQSPRYKVTKRGQDVALRCDPISGHVSLYWYRQALGQGPEFLTYFNYEAQQDKSGLPNDRFSAERPEGSISTLTIQRTEQRDSAMYRCASSLRTSSSGELFFGEGSRLTVL.

The chain links TRBV7-9 to TRBJ2-3; D not certain. Trimming left V 5 bases short and J 3 bases short, with 9 bases between. In germline, CDR1 is SEHNR, CDR2 FQNEAQ (reference sequence). The CDR3 has 13 residues. The CDR3 here is CASSGPVTDTQYF. The CDR3 DNA is TGTGCCAGCAGCGGGCCCGTAACAGATACGCAGTATTTT.

This clonotype occurred many times. The rearrangement uses TRBV7-9 and TRBJ2-7; TRBD2 matches 9 bases. Germline assignment: CDR1 SEHNR and CDR2 FQNEAQ (reference sequence). Germline trimming cut 4 bases from V and 4 bases from J; bases unmatched to any gene: 8. This CDR3 is 15 amino acids long. CDR3 region: CASSSHAGGLYEQYF. The DNA of the CDR3 is TGTGCCAGCAGCTCCCACGCGGGGGGGTTATACGAGCAGTACTTC.

This clonotype was seen only a few times. The rearrangement links TRBV6-6 to TRBJ2-7; 7 nucleotides line up with TRBD1. CDR1 is MNHNY, CDR2 SVGAGI, per germline (reference sequence). The CDR3 length is 14 residues. Unmatched junction bases numbered 2, after V lost 1 base and J lost 2 bases. Here the CDR3 reads CASSYLDRTYEQYF. Here the CDR3 DNA reads TGTGCCAGCAGTTACTTGGACAGGACCTACGAGCAGTACTTC.

The rearrangement links TRBV30 to TRBJ2-1; 12 positions match TRBD2. The CDR3 covers 16 residues. Germline V gene lookup returns CDR1 GTSNPN and CDR2 SVGIG (reference sequence). Unmatched junction bases numbered 8, after V lost 0 bases and J lost 8 bases. The CDR3 is CAWSVGLAGFADEQFF. The DNA of the CDR3 is TGTGCCTGGAGTGTAGGACTAGCGGGGTTCGCGGATGAGCAGTTCTTC. The variable domain in full, completed from reference TRBV30 and TRBJ2-1, reads SQTIHQWPATLVQPVGSPLSLECTVEGTSNPNLYWYRQAAGRGLQLLFYSVGIGQISSEVPQNLSASRPQDRQFILSSKKLLLSDSGFYLCAWSVGLAGFADEQFFGPGTRLTVL.

This clonotype has at least ten counts. The chain uses TRBV5-1 and TRBJ2-6; tentatively, D is TRBD2 (6 bases). Trimming pared 7 bases from V and 0 bases from J, leaving 11 bases between. The CDR3 extends over 15 amino acids. CDR1 SGHRS and CDR2 YFSETQ come from the germline V gene. The CDR3 sequence is CASRAGNSGANVLTF. The CDR3 DNA is TGCGCCAGCCGCGCGGGGAACTCTGGGGCCAACGTCCTGACTTTC.

This clonotype came up many times. The chain links TRBV29-1 to TRBJ1-2; D remains ambiguous. Germline V gives CDR1 SQVTM, CDR2 ANQGSEA. V lost 5 bases to trimming and J lost 6 bases, with 25 bases between them. This CDR3 has 16 residues. CDR3 amino acids: CSVPDPVRYTRDGYTF. DNA for the CDR3: TGCAGCGTTCCAGACCCTGTGAGGTACACCAGAGATGGCTACACCTTC.

This clonotype has only a few counts. The rearrangement joins TRBV7-2 to TRBJ2-1, with 9 bases identical to TRBD2. Germline V CDR1 and CDR2: SGHTA, FQGNSA. Germline trimming cut 1 base from V and 7 bases from J; bases unmatched to any gene: 8. The length of the CDR3 is 16 residues. The CDR3: CASSLVGGGANNEQFF. The CDR3 DNA follows: TGTGCCAGCAGCTTAGTGGGCGGGGGGGCGAATAATGAGCAGTTCTTC.

The chain employs TRBV19 and TRBJ2-7, with D tentatively TRBD1 or TRBD2 (5 bases each). The CDR3 has 14 residues. Trimming cost V 7 bases and J 0 bases, with 13 bases left between them. CDR1 is LNHDA and CDR2 is SQIVND in the germline V gene (reference sequence). In DNA, the CDR3 is TGTGCCAGTACCTCCGCTGGGACCTCCTACGAGCAGTACTTC. This gives the protein CASTSAGTSYEQYF. Together with reference TRBV19 and TRBJ2-7, the CDR3 gives the full variable domain: DGGITQSPKYLFRKEGQNVTLSCEQNLNHDAMYWYRQDPGQGLRLIYYSQIVNDFQKGDIAEGYSVSREKKESFPLTVTSAQKNPTAFYLCASTSAGTSYEQYFGPGTRLTVT.

This clonotype was seen many times. This chain uses TRBV10-3 with TRBJ1-2, with D perhaps matching TRBD1 (5 bases). The V gene's germline CDR1 is ENHRY and CDR2 SYGVKD. The CDR3 is made up of 13 amino acids. V was cut by 6 bases and J by 4 bases, with 12 bases left in between. The CDR3 loop reads CAISLGLIYGYTF. CDR3 in DNA: TGTGCCATCAGCCTGGGGCTGATCTATGGCTACACCTTC.

This clonotype was seen at least ten times. The V and J genes are TRBV12-3 or TRBV12-4 and TRBJ1-2; maybe TRBD1 (6 bases). The CDR3 covers 13 residues. Trimming shortened V by 7 bases and J by 5 bases, and 14 bases separated the two germline ends. CDR3 in DNA: TGTGCCAGCACACCGCTGGGGGCTTATGGCTACACCTTC. Translating it yields CASTPLGAYGYTF.

This clonotype was seen a few times. The chain combines TRBV23-1 with TRBJ2-7; 7 nucleotides line up with TRBD1. TRBV23-1 is marked as an open reading frame, function uncertain. V lost 0 bases to trimming and J lost 0 bases; unmatched junction nucleotides: 5. The CDR3 is 16 residues long. The CDR3 nucleotides are TGCGCCAGCAGTCAATCCGACAGGGCATACTCCTACGAGCAGTACGTC. Amino acids: CASSQSDRAYSYEQYV.